These T cell receptor beta chains were read from a single sample in a study of T cell changes during pregnancy in multiple sclerosis. TCRdb's copy holds only in-frame clones and misses some; the assay was immunoSEQ multiplex PCR. Altogether about 53,000 clones are present, around 87% being singletons, with the ten largest covering 5% to 6.5%. The sequencing used peripheral blood, collected after pregnancy. These receptors originate from a female donor in good health, enrolled as a control in a pregnancy study. Each CDR3 is given with its conserved first and last residue. The D gene is left open where the match is weak. Size values are once, few and many counts, or a class for expanded clones, and some rows have none.

TRBJ2-2 TRBV15 NA once CATSRGGTPGELFF TGTGCCACCAGCAGAGGGGGGACTCCCGGGGAGCTGTTTTTT
TRBJ1-5 TRBV28 NA NA CASSPAELDQPQHF TGTGCCAGCAGTCCCGCGGAATTAGATCAGCCCCAGCATTTT
TRBJ2-7 TRBV7-3 NA NA CASTIKPRLATYEQYF TGTGCCAGCACCATTAAACCCAGACTCGCCACCTACGAGCAGTACTTC
TRBJ2-1 TRBV4-1 NA NA CASSQGGPGAYNEQFF TGCGCCAGCAGCCAGGGGGGACCGGGGGCCTACAATGAGCAGTTCTTC
TRBJ2-3 TRBV7-2 NA NA CASSFPRGGTTDTQYF TGTGCCAGCAGCTTCCCCAGGGGTGGCACCACAGATACGCAGTATTTT
TRBJ2-7 TRBV4-1 TRBD2 NA CASSQDLASGFNEQYF TGCGCCAGCAGCCAAGATTTGGCTAGCGGATTCAACGAGCAGTACTTC
TRBJ2-5 TRBV5-4 TRBD2 once CASSFRLAGVQETQYF TGTGCCAGCAGCTTTAGACTAGCGGGAGTTCAAGAGACCCAGTACTTC
TRBJ1-1 TRBV15 TRBD1 NA CATSDTPALGTGRMAEAFF TGTGCCACCAGCGACACGCCGGCCCTCGGGACAGGGAGGATGGCTGAAGCTTTCTTT
TRBJ2-2 TRBV7-9 NA once CASSPDTLTGELFF TGTGCCAGCAGCCCTGACACCCTCACCGGGGAGCTGTTTTTT
TRBJ2-4 TRBV7-3 TRBD2 NA CASSLRKKTSGPRMLAKNIQYF TGTGCCAGCAGCTTAAGAAAGAAGACTAGCGGGCCAAGGATGTTAGCCAAAAACATTCAGTACTTC
TRBJ2-5 TRBV18 TRBD2 NA CASSPRPSGRASFQETQYF TGTGCCAGCTCACCTCGCCCCAGCGGGAGGGCCTCTTTCCAAGAGACCCAGTACTTC
TRBJ1-3 TRBV15 TRBD1 NA CATSDHTGDSGNTIYF TGTGCCACCAGCGATCACACAGGGGACTCTGGAAACACCATATATTTT
TRBJ2-5 TRBV18 NA NA CASSPRIGDQETQYF TGTGCCAGCTCACCAAGGATAGGAGACCAAGAGACCCAGTACTTC
TRBJ2-7 TRBV5-4 NA NA CASSPGLGGIWQYF TGTGCCAGCAGCCCGGGATTGGGAGGAATCTGGCAGTACTTC
TRBJ2-1 TRBV14 NA NA CASSQDRVAVWDEQFF TGTGCCAGCAGCCAAGATCGAGTAGCGGTCTGGGATGAGCAGTTCTTC
TRBJ2-2 TRBV4-1 TRBD2 NA CASSQDLEAGGHAGELFF TGCGCCAGCAGCCAAGATTTAGAAGCGGGGGGGCATGCCGGGGAGCTGTTTTTT
TRBJ2-1 TRBV5-6 TRBD2 NA CASSSKREGLLDEQFF TGTGCCAGCAGCTCGAAGCGGGAGGGCCTTTTAGATGAGCAGTTCTTC
TRBJ2-7 TRBV19 TRBD1 NA CASSGTADAYEQYF TGTGCCAGTAGTGGGACAGCCGATGCCTACGAGCAGTACTTC